Each of the 4 T cell receptor beta chains below was sequenced from the same sample in a study of shared clonotypes between healthy human individuals. This table comes from immunoSEQ multiplex PCR, and its TCRdb copy is limited to in-frame clones, with some not included. This table holds about 1,800,000 clones, roughly 95% found once. Naive CD8 cells were CD45RO-negative, positively selected for CCR7, excluding terminally differentiated effector memory CD45RA+ cells. The sample comprised naive CD8+ T cells sorted from blood. These TCRs come from a man aged 18 to 29 in good health.

This clone has only one observation. V and J are TRBV29-1 and TRBJ2-5; D remains ambiguous. V lost 4 bases and J 5 bases, leaving 14 bases between the germline ends. Looked up from germline, CDR1 is SQVTM and CDR2 is ANQGSEA. The CDR3 is 13 residues long. CDR3 amino acids: CSVVKISRETQYF. CDR3 DNA: TGCAGCGTTGTCAAAATTAGTCGGGAGACCCAGTACTTC.

The chain couples TRBV30 to TRBJ2-1; D call uncertain. The V and J ends lost 1 base and 0 bases respectively, with 10 bases between them. The CDR3 loop spans 15 amino acids. Looked up from germline, CDR1 is GTSNPN and CDR2 is SVGIG (reference sequence). The CDR3 reads CAWSDPRSSYNEQFF. In DNA form, the CDR3 reads TGTGCCTGGAGTGACCCAAGGAGCTCCTACAATGAGCAGTTCTTC.

The J gene is TRBJ2-7, the V gene TRBV11-3, with 8 nucleotides matching TRBD2. With V trimmed by 5 bases and J by 4 bases, 4 bases remained unmatched. This CDR3 is built from 13 residues. The germline CDR1 and CDR2 sequences are SGHNT and YENEEA. CDR3 sequence reads: CASSGSGAYEQYF. For the CDR3, the DNA is TGTGCCAGCAGCGGTAGCGGGGCTTACGAGCAGTACTTC.

This chain uses TRBV2 with TRBJ1-2; 7 bases line up with TRBD1. This CDR3 has 16 residues. Looked up from germline, CDR1 is SNHLY and CDR2 is FYNNEI. The junction had 15 bases not matched to a gene; V was cut back by 6 bases and J by 5 bases. CDR3 protein: CASSLDRDGWGYGYTF. The CDR3 DNA follows: TGTGCCAGCAGCCTCGACAGGGACGGATGGGGTTATGGCTACACCTTC.